The rows below give T cell receptor beta chains drawn from one sample of a study of OX40 agonist ivuxolimab in advanced cancers. Generated by immunoSEQ multiplex PCR, the TCRdb table keeps only in-frame clones and is missing some. The sample has some 57,000 clones, roughly 86% seen once. Specimen: CD4+ or CD8+ T cells sorted from blood, collected in a trial of the OX40 agonist ivuxolimab. The source is an adult with an advanced solid tumor such as melanoma, head and neck, liver or kidney cancer. Both conserved end residues are part of each CDR3. A D gene is named only where the DNA matches it firmly.

D	length	V	J	CDR3	DNA
-	14	TRBV5-4	TRBJ2-3	CASSFRQNTDTQYF	TGTGCCAGCAGCTTTAGACAGAACACAGATACGCAGTATTTT
TRBD2	15	TRBV6-6	TRBJ2-7	CASSYISGLAPAQYF	TGTGCCAGCAGTTACATTTCGGGACTAGCGCCTGCGCAGTACTTC
TRBD1	14	TRBV18	TRBJ2-1	CASSPDRGSNEQFF	TGTGCCAGCTCACCGGACAGGGGTAGCAATGAGCAGTTCTTC
TRBD2	17	TRBV5-6	TRBJ2-7	CASGYEGTSGRAREQYF	TGTGCCAGCGGTTACGAGGGGACTAGCGGGAGGGCCCGCGAGCAGTACTTC
-	14	TRBV27	TRBJ1-1	CASSWGQLNTEAFF	TGTGCCAGCAGTTGGGGCCAGCTGAACACTGAAGCTTTCTTT
-	15	TRBV18	TRBJ1-2	CASSPPYVEFYGYTF	TGTGCCAGCTCACCACCCTACGTAGAGTTCTATGGCTACACCTTC
-	13	TRBV27	TRBJ2-5	CASSLRQQETQYF	TGTGCCAGCAGTTTACGGCAGCAAGAGACCCAGTACTTC
TRBD2	14	TRBV27	TRBJ2-3	CASSWGLVADTQYF	TGTGCCAGCAGTTGGGGACTAGTGGCAGATACGCAGTATTTT
-	13	TRBV10-2	TRBJ1-6	CASSESTGGGLHF	TGCGCCAGCAGTGAGTCGACTGGGGGCGGCCTCCACTTT
-	13	TRBV11-2	TRBJ1-4	CASSRGESEKLFF	TGTGCCAGCAGCCGGGGCGAGTCTGAAAAACTGTTTTTT